This passage covers 28 T cell receptor beta chains from one sample sequenced in a study of cytomegalovirus exposure and HLA in healthy donors. 13 Jbeta primers and 60 Vbeta primers were used for the PCR. Assay: immunoSEQ multiplex PCR; the TCRdb copy retains only in-frame clones and omits some. The sample yields about 160,000 clones, roughly 76% seen once. The sample was PBMCs. Receptors were obtained from a man between 60 and 75 years old in good health and CMV-seronegative.

The chain joins TRBV30 to TRBJ1-6, with TRBD1 as a possible D gene (6 bases). CDR1 GTSNPN and CDR2 SVGIG come from the germline V gene (reference sequence). The CDR3 spans 17 residues. The ends were cut back, 1 base at V and 9 bases at J, with 22 bases in the middle. The CDR3 DNA is TGTGCCTGGAGTGAGGGGGGGGGTTGGTTTGCGACTTCACCCCTCCACTTT. Amino acid sequence: CAWSEGGGWFATSPLHF.

The chain links TRBV6-1 to TRBJ2-2; 7 bases match TRBD1. CDR1 MNHNS and CDR2 SASEGT come from the germline V gene. The CDR3 sequence is 14 residues long. J was trimmed by 1 base and V by 8 bases; bases with no gene match: 4. CDR3 DNA sequence: TGTGCCAGCGATAGGGGGCAGAACACCGGGGAGCTGTTTTTT. It specifies CASDRGQNTGELFF.

This sequence joins TRBV10-2 and TRBJ2-5, with 16 bases that match TRBD2. CDR1 and CDR2 from the germline V gene are WSHSY and SAAADI. V was clipped by 6 bases and J by 5 bases; unmatched bases: 6. This CDR3 contains 16 residues. The CDR3 is CASREGGLAGGETQYF. Here the CDR3 DNA reads TGCGCCAGCAGGGAGGGGGGACTAGCGGGAGGGGAGACCCAGTACTTC.

J is TRBJ2-7 and V is TRBV28; TRBD1 matches at 11 bases. Germline CDR1 reads MDHEN; CDR2 reads SYDVKM. This CDR3 has 15 residues. V shed 6 bases, J shed 5 bases, and the junction held 9 bases outside the gene matches. The CDR3: CASRAGDRGINEQYF. In DNA, the CDR3 is TGTGCCAGCAGGGCAGGGGACAGGGGGATCAACGAGCAGTACTTC.

V and J are TRBV10-1 and TRBJ2-5; 7 bases fit TRBD2. V lost 2 bases to trimming and J lost 2 bases; unmatched junction nucleotides: 8. Germline CDR1 and CDR2: WNHNN and SYGVQD (reference sequence). CDR3 length: 16 residues. The CDR3 DNA is TGCGCCAGCAGTGAGGGGTCTGGACTAGTTCAAGAGACCCAGTACTTC. Protein: CASSEGSGLVQETQYF.

Comments on this clone: The CDR3 end shows no conserved phenylalanine or tryptophan, and so a read error is likely. The rearrangement links TRBV10-3 to TRBJ2-7; 11 positions match TRBD2. This CDR3 region has 13 residues. V lost 5 bases, J lost 7 bases, and 4 bases stayed unmatched. The germline V gene has CDR1 ENHRY and CDR2 SYGVKD. The CDR3 is CAISKTSGDEQYL. The CDR3 DNA reads as TGTGCCATCAGTAAGACTAGCGGGGATGAGCAGTACCTC.

In its sample, this clone was seen a few times. The chain uses TRBV7-8 and TRBJ2-7, with D possibly matching TRBD2 (7 bases). V lost 4 bases and J lost 5, with 15 bases in between. Germline CDR1 is SGHVS and CDR2 is FQNEAQ. CDR3 length: 14 residues. CDR3 bases: TGTGCCAGCAGCTCGCTGGGGGGGGCGGACGAGCAGTACTTC. This gives the protein CASSSLGGADEQYF.

This chain connects TRBV7-2 to TRBJ2-5; 8 bases line up with TRBD2. The CDR3 has 11 residues. CDR1 SGHTA and CDR2 FQGNSA come from the germline V gene. Losses at the gene ends were 6 bases for V and 7 bases for J; bases not matched to a gene: 1. The CDR3 DNA reads TGTGCCAGCAGGGCGGGGGGGACCCAGTACTTC. It is translated as CASRAGGTQYF.

Here the CDR3 reads CASSMSGQDNSPLHF. The CDR3 nucleotides read TGTGCCAGTAGTATGTCGGGACAGGATAATTCACCCCTCCACTTT. This rearrangement joins TRBV19 to TRBJ1-6, with 8 bases identical to TRBD1. After removal of 3 bases from V and 5 bases from J, the junction contained 3 bases not matched to a gene. The CDR3 is 15 amino acids. CDR1 and CDR2 (germline): LNHDA, SQIVND (reference sequence).

The genes are TRBV6-5 and TRBJ1-1; possible D gene TRBD1, 6 bases. This CDR3 region has 13 residues. V gave up 5 bases and J gave up 4 bases, with 11 bases separating them. Germline values: CDR1 MNHEY, CDR2 SVGAGI. The CDR3 region has the DNA TGTGCCAGCAGTAGGGGGAGGGGCACTGAAGCTTTCTTT. This encodes CASSRGRGTEAFF.

V usage is TRBV30 and J usage is TRBJ2-7; 13 positions match TRBD2. The CDR3 covers 14 residues. The ends lost 5 bases at V and 1 base at J; junction bases unmatched: 2. Germline V gene lookup returns CDR1 GTSNPN and CDR2 SVGIG (reference sequence). CDR3 in DNA: TGTGCCTGGCGGACTAGCGGGAGATCCTACGAGCAGTACTTC. This codes for CAWRTSGRSYEQYF.

The CDR3 nucleotides read TGTGCCAGCAGTCATAAGGGGGGGTGGTTTCAGCCCCAGCATTTT. Translated, it gives CASSHKGGWFQPQHF. This sequence joins TRBV28 and TRBJ1-5; the D gene is possibly TRBD1 (6 bases). The germline V gene encodes CDR1 MDHEN and CDR2 SYDVKM. The ends were cut back, 5 bases at V and 6 bases at J, with 17 bases in the middle. The CDR3 spans 15 residues.

CDR3 sequence (DNA): TGTGCCAGCAGCTTCGGGACAGCTAATAATTCACCCCTCCACTTT. Translating it yields CASSFGTANNSPLHF. The chain employs TRBV7-9 and TRBJ1-6, with 7 bases matching TRBD1. The germline V gene encodes CDR1 SEHNR and CDR2 FQNEAQ (reference sequence). The trim removed 3 bases at V and 5 bases at J, leaving 4 bases unmatched. This CDR3 has 15 residues.

This clone has only one observation. The chain combines TRBV11-2 with TRBJ1-6, with a possible D match to TRBD1 (6 bases). V dropped 0 bases and J dropped 6 bases, with 15 bases sitting between them. The length of the CDR3 is 17 residues. The germline V gene has CDR1 SGHAT and CDR2 FQNNGV. Here the CDR3 DNA reads TGTGCCAGCAGCTTAGATGAGGGGGGGGCGGGTAATTCACCCCTCCACTTT. It specifies CASSLDEGGAGNSPLHF.

This chain joins TRBV5-1 and TRBJ1-4; 9 bases are shared with TRBD1. Germline values: CDR1 SGHRS, CDR2 YFSETQ. The CDR3 loop spans 15 amino acids. Unmatched junction bases numbered 8, after V lost 4 bases and J lost 7 bases. CDR3 in amino acids: CASSRDRDVTEKLFF. CDR3 in DNA: TGCGCCAGCAGCCGGGACAGGGACGTAACTGAAAAACTGTTTTTT.

In its sample, this clone was seen once. The gene calls are TRBV29-1 and TRBJ2-1; 7 bases map to TRBD2. Germline V gene sequence: CDR1 SQVTM, CDR2 ANQGSEA. The CDR3 consists of 14 residues. The ends lost 3 bases at V and 2 bases at J; junction bases unmatched: 4. The CDR3 here is CSVDWLAAYNEQFF. DNA for the CDR3: TGCAGCGTTGACTGGCTAGCGGCCTACAATGAGCAGTTCTTC.

This chain joins TRBV29-1 and TRBJ2-2; 7 positions agree with TRBD1. The CDR3 has 13 residues. Germline V gene data show CDR1 as SQVTM and CDR2 as ANQGSEA. Unmatched junction bases numbered 2, after V lost 4 bases and J lost 3 bases. DNA of the CDR3: TGCAGCGTTGGCGGACAGGACACCGGGGAGCTGTTTTTT. Protein sequence: CSVGGQDTGELFF.

This chain connects TRBV4-1 to TRBJ2-1, with D perhaps matching TRBD2 (6 bases). V was cut by 0 bases and J by 0 bases, with 12 bases left in between. Germline V gene sequence: CDR1 MGHRA, CDR2 YSYEKL. The CDR3 consists of 17 residues. The CDR3 reads CASSQDWAGSSYNEQFF. The CDR3 region has the DNA TGCGCCAGCAGCCAAGATTGGGCCGGGAGCTCCTACAATGAGCAGTTCTTC.

The J gene is TRBJ1-5, the V gene TRBV21-1. TRBV21-1 is designated a pseudogene. This CDR3 region has 15 residues. CDR3 protein: CASSKENSSNQPQHF. The CDR3 nucleotides are TGTGCCAGCAGCAAAGAAAACTCTAGCAATCAGCCCCAGCATTTT.

V gene TRBV7-2 combines with J gene TRBJ2-7, with 9 bases identical to TRBD1. The J segment lost 0 bases and the V segment lost 5 bases, leaving 8 bases of the junction unmatched. The CDR3 consists of 16 residues. The V gene's germline CDR1 is SGHTA and CDR2 FQGNSA. CDR3 region: CASSLVGTGLSYEQYF. CDR3 DNA: TGTGCCAGCAGCCTAGTTGGGACAGGGCTCTCCTACGAGCAGTACTTC.

This clone occurred once. The chain combines TRBV11-3 with TRBJ2-5; D ambiguous. The V gene's germline CDR1 is SGHNT and CDR2 YENEEA. This CDR3 contains 14 residues. The V end was cut by 5 bases, the J end by 4 bases, with 14 bases between. CDR3 region: CASSARETGETQYF. DNA for the CDR3: TGTGCCAGCAGCGCCCGAGAAACGGGAGAGACCCAGTACTTC.

The gene calls are TRBV6-6 and TRBJ2-7; D not certain. This CDR3 comprises 14 residues. CDR1 MNHNY and CDR2 SVGAGI come from the germline V gene (reference sequence). V was pared by 5 bases and J by 6 bases, with 17 bases between. The CDR3 sequence is CASSPLKSRVEQYF. Written as DNA, the CDR3 is TGTGCCAGCAGTCCTCTCAAATCTAGAGTCGAGCAGTACTTC.

The chain links TRBV6-5 to TRBJ2-3; tentative D call: TRBD1 (5 bases). V lost 6 bases to trimming and J lost 0 bases, with 13 bases between them. Germline V gene lookup returns CDR1 MNHEY and CDR2 SVGAGI. The CDR3 contains 15 residues. In DNA, the CDR3 is TGTGCCAGCAGCCCGAAAGGGGTCAGCACAGATACGCAGTATTTT. Translating gives CASSPKGVSTDTQYF.

This clone was seen only a few times. The gene calls are TRBV11-3 and TRBJ2-7, with 8 bases lining up with TRBD1. J gave up 3 bases and V 5 bases, and 3 bases lay outside the gene matches. The CDR3 totals 13 residues. Germline V gene sequence: CDR1 SGHNT, CDR2 YENEEA. This CDR3 is CASSADRGYEQYF. Written as DNA, the CDR3 is TGTGCCAGCAGCGCAGACAGGGGCTACGAGCAGTACTTC.

This clone was seen once. The chain couples TRBV30 to TRBJ2-7; 8 bases fit TRBD1. Trimming removed 3 bases from V and 1 base from J; junction bases left unmatched: 5. The CDR3 is made up of 14 amino acids. Germline V CDR1 and CDR2: GTSNPN, SVGIG (reference sequence). CDR3 sequence reads: CAWRTQGGSYEQYF. The DNA of the CDR3 is TGTGCCTGGAGAACACAGGGGGGATCCTACGAGCAGTACTTC.

The chain couples TRBV5-6 to TRBJ1-2; 10 bases are shared with TRBD1. Trimming removed 0 bases from V and 4 bases from J; junction bases left unmatched: 3. Germline loops: CDR1 SGHDT, CDR2 YYEEEE. There are 15 residues in the CDR3. The CDR3 region is CASSLGGQGGYGYTF. The CDR3 DNA is TGTGCCAGCAGCTTGGGCGGACAGGGGGGCTATGGCTACACCTTC.

The chain joins TRBV9 to TRBJ1-2; TRBD1 matches 9 bases. The CDR3 loop spans 15 amino acids. The germline CDR1 and CDR2 sequences are SGDLS and YYNGEE. With V trimmed by 4 bases and J by 5 bases, 9 bases remained unmatched. In DNA, the CDR3 is TGTGCCAGCAGCTCCAACAGGGGGCGAAAGTATGGCTACACCTTC. Its protein is CASSSNRGRKYGYTF.

V usage is TRBV29-1 and J usage is TRBJ2-7; D is uncertain. Trimming shortened V by 4 bases and J by 0 bases, and 4 bases separated the two germline ends. In germline, CDR1 is SQVTM, CDR2 ANQGSEA. This CDR3 region has 11 residues. This chain's CDR3 is CSVVSSYEQYF. The CDR3 DNA is TGCAGCGTTGTCAGCTCCTACGAGCAGTACTTC.